Listed here is a single TCR beta chain. The sample comes from a study of T cells of healthy individuals. TCRdb recomputed calls from the 5' RACE reads with MiXCR, one row per CDR3 protein. The table records 85,000 to 100,000 distinct CDR3 sequences, 15% to 20% of them present only once. V shed 11 bases and J shed 7 bases, with 17 bases lying between them. The germline gives CDR1 KGHDR, CDR2 SFDVKD. The CDR3 is made up of 13 amino acids. This rearrangement joins TRBV24-1 to TRBJ1-5; D unresolved. This TCR was recovered from a human donor in good health. CDR3 DNA: TGTGCCATCCAGGAGGGATCTTACCAGCCCCAGCATTTT. It is translated as CAIQEGSYQPQHF.